These T cell receptor beta chains were read from a single sample in a study of long-term antiretroviral therapy in people with HIV. Profiling relied on immunoSEQ multiplex PCR, and the TCRdb table lists in-frame clones only, not all of them. Of under 4,000 clones detected, roughly 88% appear once; the ten largest clones hold 3.5% to 5%. Sequencing was performed on unsorted PBMCs, taken 0.3 years after starting antiretroviral therapy. The receptor set was obtained from a woman aged 50 to 60 with HIV. The CDR3 runs from the conserved cysteine through the conserved F or W. D genes are given only for firm matches. Clone size appears in some rows only: once, few, many, or a class for an expanded clone.

j_gene,abundance,v_gene,d_gene,CDR3aa,CDR3nt
TRBJ1-1,.,TRBV7-9,.,CASSTILDTEAFF,TGTGCCAGCAGCACTATCTTGGACACTGAAGCTTTCTTT
TRBJ1-4,.,TRBV7-9,.,CASSPTGSTNEKLFF,TGTGCCAGCAGCCCTACCGGGTCAACTAATGAAAAACTGTTTTTT
TRBJ1-1,.,TRBV6-5,.,CASRGQRNTEAFF,TGTGCCAGCAGAGGACAGAGGAACACTGAAGCTTTCTTT
TRBJ2-1,.,TRBV5-4,.,CASSGMDGMNEQFF,TGTGCCAGCAGCGGAATGGACGGGATGAATGAGCAGTTCTTC
TRBJ1-3,.,TRBV9,TRBD1,CASSVLDPGQGYYDGNTIYF,TGTGCCAGCAGCGTATTGGATCCGGGACAGGGATACTACGACGGAAACACCATATATTTT
TRBJ2-7,.,TRBV4-2,.,CASSQETNYEQYF,TGTGCCAGCAGCCAAGAGACAAACTACGAGCAGTACTTC
TRBJ1-1,.,TRBV7-9,TRBD1,CASSLARTGRAEAFF,TGTGCCAGCAGCTTAGCCCGGACAGGGCGAGCTGAAGCTTTCTTT
TRBJ2-2,hyperexpanded,TRBV7-9,.,CASSFYDGTGELFF,TGTGCCAGCAGCTTTTATGACGGCACCGGGGAGCTGTTTTTT
TRBJ1-2,.,TRBV5-6,.,CASRQKGSGYTF,TGTGCCAGCAGACAGAAGGGTTCTGGCTACACCTTC
TRBJ2-7,.,TRBV5-1,TRBD1,CASSLGQGRFGYEQYF,TGCGCCAGCAGCTTGGGACAGGGAAGGTTTGGGTACGAGCAGTACTTC
TRBJ2-1,.,TRBV30,TRBD2,CAWRAGAYNEQFF,TGTGCCTGGAGGGCGGGGGCCTACAATGAGCAGTTCTTC
TRBJ1-2,.,TRBV21-1,.,CASSTSGQRPSPYGYTF,TGTGCCAGCAGCACCTCGGGACAGCGACCCTCTCCCTATGGCTACACCTTC
TRBJ2-7,.,TRBV10-3,TRBD1,CAGGASQGASGEQYF,TGTGCCGGGGGGGCTTCACAGGGGGCGTCCGGCGAGCAGTACTTC
TRBJ1-1,.,TRBV9,.,CASSVEGGGTEAFF,TGTGCCAGCAGCGTAGAGGGCGGTGGCACTGAAGCTTTCTTT
TRBJ2-3,few,TRBV4-1,TRBD1,CASSQEGGVTDTQYF,TGCGCCAGCAGCCAAGAAGGGGGCGTCACAGATACGCAGTATTTT
TRBJ1-5,.,TRBV30,.,CAWSGGGNQPQHF,TGTGCCTGGAGTGGGGGGGGCAATCAGCCCCAGCATTTT
TRBJ1-5,.,TRBV6-1,.,CASSGERVNQPQHF,TGTGCCAGCAGTGGAGAAAGGGTCAATCAGCCCCAGCATTTT
TRBJ1-6,.,TRBV7-3,TRBD1,CASNPGTASSWNSPLHF,TGTGCCAGCAACCCCGGGACAGCCTCTTCTTGGAATTCACCCCTCCACTTT
TRBJ1-2,.,TRBV6-6,.,CASSWRGDYGYTF,TGTGCCAGCAGTTGGAGGGGGGACTATGGCTACACCTTC
TRBJ1-2,.,TRBV5-5,TRBD1,CASSFGGQGRGDYGYTF,TGTGCCAGCAGCTTCGGGGGACAGGGCAGGGGGGACTATGGCTACACCTTC
TRBJ2-3,.,TRBV11-2,.,CASSLEAVGRRNTDTQYF,TGTGCCAGCAGCTTGGAAGCCGTAGGGCGGCGTAACACAGATACGCAGTATTTT
TRBJ1-2,.,TRBV20-1,.,CSAGGGYTF,TGCAGTGCGGGGGGCGGCTACACCTTC
TRBJ2-2,.,TRBV5-5,TRBD1,CASSYGQGAITGELFF,TGTGCCAGCAGCTACGGACAGGGGGCAATCACCGGGGAGCTGTTTTTT
TRBJ2-7,.,TRBV2,.,CASSEARQAGYEQYF,TGTGCCAGCAGTGAAGCCCGACAGGCGGGATACGAGCAGTACTTC
TRBJ1-4,.,TRBV10-3,.,CAISESNEKLFF,TGTGCCATCAGTGAGTCAAATGAAAAACTGTTTTTT
TRBJ1-3,.,TRBV5-1,.,CASSSEIPSGNTIYF,TGCGCCAGCAGCTCCGAAATCCCTTCTGGAAACACCATATATTTT
TRBJ2-1,.,TRBV10-1,TRBD2,CASSDGLAGGREQFF,TGCGCCAGCAGTGATGGACTAGCGGGGGGGCGTGAGCAGTTCTTC
TRBJ2-6,.,TRBV30,.,CGLIQAETGANVLTF,TGTGGGCTGATCCAGGCCGAGACTGGGGCCAACGTCCTGACTTTC
TRBJ1-3,once,TRBV30,.,CAWSPLRGSGNTIYF,TGTGCCTGGAGTCCCCTCCGAGGTTCTGGAAACACCATATATTTT
TRBJ1-4,.,TRBV2,.,CASSRTGASTRTSTNEKLFF,TGTGCCAGCAGTAGGACCGGGGCCTCAACTAGGACCTCAACTAATGAAAAACTGTTTTTT
TRBJ1-1,.,TRBV5-4,.,CASSPNMNTEAFF,TGTGCCAGCAGCCCAAACATGAACACTGAAGCTTTCTTT
TRBJ1-2,.,TRBV6-5,TRBD1,CASSSPGQGGYGYTF,TGTGCCAGCAGTTCCCCGGGACAGGGGGGCTATGGCTACACCTTC
TRBJ1-1,.,TRBV30,.,CAWSVQRDTEAFF,TGTGCCTGGAGTGTACAAAGGGACACTGAAGCTTTCTTT
TRBJ1-2,.,TRBV25-1,.,CASSEYTGKDYGYTF,TGTGCCAGCAGTGAATATACAGGGAAGGACTATGGCTACACCTTC
TRBJ1-5,few,TRBV18,TRBD1,CASSLGQEDQPQHF,TGTGCCAGCTCATTGGGACAGGAGGATCAGCCCCAGCATTTT
TRBJ1-4,.,TRBV19,.,CASSIVIFGERTNEKLFF,TGTGCCAGTAGTATCGTAATATTTGGGGAGAGAACTAATGAAAAACTGTTTTTT
TRBJ2-2,.,TRBV25-1,.,CASTPRGGKNTGELFF,TGTGCCAGCACCCCCCGAGGTGGGAAAAACACCGGGGAGCTGTTTTTT
TRBJ2-2,once,TRBV6-6,TRBD1,CASSSGQGDTGELFF,TGTGCCAGCAGTTCTGGACAGGGCGACACCGGGGAGCTGTTTTTT
TRBJ2-6,.,TRBV4-1,.,CASSQDWPPPTYSGANVLTF,TGCGCCAGCAGCCAAGATTGGCCCCCCCCGACTTATTCTGGGGCCAACGTCCTGACTTTC
TRBJ2-3,.,TRBV14,TRBD1,CASSPLDRLTDTQYF,TGTGCCAGCAGTCCACTGGACAGGCTCACAGATACGCAGTATTTT